Given below is one T cell receptor beta chain in context. TCR beta CDR3 sequences were amplified from RNA transcripts. The TCR CDR3 was amplified in a first-round RT-PCR using the HTBI primer set. TCRdb itself ran the multiplex PCR reads through MiXCR, one entry per CDR3 protein. The repertoire holds 500,000 to 750,000 distinct CDR3 sequences, with about 14% as singletons. These data come from a study of T cells in Graves' hyperthyroidism and ophthalmopathy. Enrolled ophthalmopathy patients presented with a Clinical Activity Score of at least 3, a NOSPECS grade of at least 4, and disease duration under 3 months. The PBMCs were taken from around 10 ml of fresh peripheral blood. Sequencing input: blood. This sequence was found in a young woman with Graves' ophthalmopathy.

CDR3 sequence (DNA): TGCAGTGCAAACACCGGGACTGTACCCTACGAGCAGTACTTC. Translated: CSANTGTVPYEQYF. V is TRBV20-1 and J is TRBJ2-7, with D perhaps matching TRBD2 (6 bases). V was trimmed by 6 bases and J by 2 bases, leaving 17 bases between them. The germline V gene has CDR1 DFQATT and CDR2 SNEGSKA (reference sequence). This CDR3 region has 14 residues.